This T cell receptor beta chain was sequenced in a study of Graves' ophthalmopathy and Graves' hyperthyroidism. Notes on the study in general: Ophthalmopathy could be told apart from stable hyperthyroidism by a 13-signature model (about 89% sensitivity, over 65% specificity). Also, most clonotypes expanded in the thyroid above 0.001 frequency appeared in blood.

Of note for this clonotype: Its antigen is not identified.

CAS ≥3, NOSPECS ≥4, moderate-to-severe activity and duration under 3 months marked donors with ophthalmopathy. Exclusion criteria comprised other autoimmune diseases, uncontrolled infections, pregnancy or lactation in patients. CDR3 regions of TCR beta were amplified from RNA transcripts. An initial RT-PCR round employing HTBI primers preceded a second-round multiplex PCR. TCRdb called the multiplex PCR reads again in MiXCR, with one record for every CDR3 protein. The table lists approximately 160,000 distinct CDR3 sequences, 39% of them singletons. The germline V and J ends were trimmed by 0 bases and 0 bases, with 6 bases remaining between them. The CDR3 totals 15 residues.

The sequence was obtained from a young man with Graves' ophthalmopathy. Sequenced: peripheral blood. This rearrangement joins TRBV12-3 or TRBV12-4 to TRBJ1-5; no clear D. In DNA form, the CDR3 reads TGTGCCAGCAGTTTAGCCGTAGTTAGCAATCAGCCCCAGCATTTT. This sequence encodes CASSLAVVSNQPQHF.